This entry is about one T cell receptor beta chain. This entry is derived from a study of control samples from healthy donors and cancer patients. The repertoire was sequenced with immunoSEQ multiplex PCR; TCRdb's copy has only in-frame clones and lacks some. Of approximately 150,000 clones in the sample, about 89% were seen once. Germline CDR1 is MNHEY and CDR2 is SVGEGT. V lost 6 bases, J lost 8 bases, and 19 bases lay in between. The CDR3 consists of 14 residues. The chain has TRBV6-2 or TRBV6-3 and TRBJ1-2; tentatively, D is TRBD1 (6 bases). Sequencing input: blood. The receptor was derived from a man aged 30-40 years in good health. DNA of the CDR3: TGTGCCAGCAGCTGGACAGCTCCGAGTTGGGGCTACACCTTC. It encodes CASSWTAPSWGYTF.